The subject of this entry is one T cell receptor (beta chain). The antigen remains undetermined. The data were taken from a study of CD8+CD57+ T cells in acquired aplastic anemia. Turning to the study itself: Isolated CD4+ and CD8+ cells, once sorted, yielded DNA averaging about 3.1 ug. Whole-study results and caveats: Patients and controls shared over 25 CD8+ CDR3 sequences.

V was pared by 3 bases and J by 4 bases, with 6 bases between. Germline CDR1 SGHVS, CDR2 FNYEAQ. This CDR3 comprises 13 residues. Profiling that covered TCR beta VDJ and CDR3 relied on genomic DNA as its template. Each CDR3 protein is one row after TCRdb ran MiXCR on the reads. The sample includes roughly 170,000 distinct CDR3 sequences, almost 50% of them seen just once. All sequencing subjects had displayed CD8+CD57+ cell expansion on flow cytometry. The diagnosis in all patients was severe acquired aplastic anemia. When blood sampling took place, the patients had received no therapy. This TCR was sampled from a human donor with aplastic anemia. Material: sorted CD4+, CD8+, or CD8+CD57+ T cells (not recorded which) from PBMCs. This chain links TRBV7-6 with TRBJ2-2; D not resolved. The CDR3: CASSLVLTGELFF. The CDR3 DNA is TGTGCCAGCAGCTTGGTGCTCACCGGGGAGCTGTTTTTT.